Below are 20 T cell receptor beta chains sequenced from a single sample in a study of healthy donors' naive CD4 and CD8 T cells. Each TCR library used around 500 ng of total RNA and a linear amplification protocol. MiXCR, run by TCRdb on the reads, gives a single entry per CDR3 protein. Of around 180,000 distinct CDR3 sequences in the sample, about 70% were seen once. Sequencing used naive CD4+ and CD8+ T cells sorted from blood, pooled from several donors. The receptors shown here come from a pool of human donors in good health; the sample pools cells from several healthy donors.

The rearrangement joins TRBV5-6 to TRBJ2-1, with D possibly being TRBD2 (6 bases). Looked up from germline, CDR1 is SGHDT and CDR2 is YYEEEE. The germline V and J ends were trimmed by 4 bases and 6 bases, with 17 bases remaining between them. The CDR3 sequence is 15 residues long. The CDR3 nucleotides are TGTGCCAGCAGCAAGACTAGTCAGAGTCGCAATGAGCAGTTCTTC. This gives the protein CASSKTSQSRNEQFF. The variable domain in full, completed from reference TRBV5-6 and TRBJ2-1, reads DAGVTQSPTHLIKTRGQQVTLRCSPKSGHDTVSWYQQALGQGPQFIFQYYEEEERQRGNFPDRFSGHQFPNYSSELNVNALLLGDSALYLCASSKTSQSRNEQFFGPGTRLTVL.

The chain recombines TRBV29-1 with TRBJ1-1; D remains unclear. V was clipped by 4 bases and J by 7 bases, with 7 bases between them. CDR1 SQVTM and CDR2 ANQGSEA come from the germline V gene. The CDR3 sequence is 10 residues long. The CDR3 DNA is TGCAGCGTTGGGTGGGATGAAGCTTTCTTT. This codes for CSVGWDEAFF.

This chain links TRBV5-1 with TRBJ2-7; D is undetermined. V lost 0 bases, J lost 5 bases, and 6 bases lay in between. Germline-derived CDR1 and CDR2 are SGHRS and YFSETQ. This CDR3 has 12 residues. The CDR3 nucleotides read TGCGCCAGCAGCTTGGTAGGTAACGAGCAGTACTTC. As protein: CASSLVGNEQYF.

This chain connects TRBV6-5 to TRBJ2-5, with 10 positions matching TRBD2. Germline V gives CDR1 MNHEY, CDR2 SVGAGI. The trim removed 8 bases at V and 4 bases at J, leaving 7 bases unmatched. This CDR3 is 14 amino acids long. The CDR3 DNA follows: TGTGCCAGCTCACTTAGCGGGAGGCTAGAGACCCAGTACTTC. Protein product: CASSLSGRLETQYF.

With respect to this clonotype: The junction shows a germline mismatch at one end, possibly a read error. The chain employs TRBV29-1 and TRBJ2-1; D might be TRBD1 (6 bases). This CDR3 region has 17 residues. Per germline, CDR1 SQVTM and CDR2 ANQGSEA. CDR3 in DNA: TGCAGCGTTCCAGTTGGACAGCAAGTGAGCTCCTGCAATGAGCAGTTCTTC. Protein sequence: CSVPVGQQVSSCNEQFF.

This clonotype has more than one count but fewer than ten. The rearrangement uses TRBV20-1 and TRBJ1-5; perhaps TRBD1 as D (6 bases). This CDR3 is 13 amino acids long. The germline CDR1 and CDR2 sequences are DFQATT and SNEGSKA (reference sequence). Trimming removed 6 bases from V and 4 bases from J, with 13 bases in between. CDR3 in DNA: TGCAGTGCCTACGACAGGCGAAATCAGCCCCAGCATTTT. Amino acid sequence: CSAYDRRNQPQHF.

A few counts support this clonotype. The CDR3 DNA sequence: TGCAGCGTTGAGGCGGAAGTAGCCTACGAGCAGTACTTC. Protein product: CSVEAEVAYEQYF. The genes are TRBV29-1 and TRBJ2-7; unclear D gene. Per germline, CDR1 SQVTM and CDR2 ANQGSEA. Trimming cost V 3 bases and J 2 bases, with 11 bases left between them. The CDR3 totals 13 residues.

The chain carries TRBV19 and TRBJ2-3; 10 bases are shared with TRBD2. Germline values: CDR1 LNHDA, CDR2 SQIVND (reference sequence). V lost 9 bases to trimming and J lost 1 base; unmatched junction nucleotides: 13. CDR3 size: 17 residues. This chain's CDR3 is CASAQGTGTSGTDTQYF. The CDR3 bases are TGTGCCAGCGCCCAAGGGACCGGGACTAGCGGCACAGATACGCAGTATTTT.

This clonotype came up a few times. The V gene is TRBV13, the J gene TRBJ2-1; TRBD2 aligns across 8 bases. The germline CDR1 and CDR2 sequences are PRHDT and FYEKMQ (reference sequence). V lost 0 bases and J lost 12; bases outside the gene matches: 4. The CDR3 sequence is 13 residues long. CDR3 DNA: TGTGCCAGCAGCTTAGGGCTAGCGGGTGGGCAGTTCTTC. The encoded protein is CASSLGLAGGQFF.

The CDR3 protein is CSVEEVEQAWGNIQYF. Here the CDR3 DNA reads TGCAGCGTTGAAGAGGTGGAGCAGGCCTGGGGAAACATTCAGTACTTC. The chain employs TRBV29-1 and TRBJ2-4; D is unresolved. The germline V and J ends were trimmed by 0 bases and 6 bases, with 18 bases remaining between them. The CDR3 totals 16 residues. CDR1 is SQVTM and CDR2 is ANQGSEA in the germline V gene.

The rearrangement uses TRBV19 and TRBJ1-3; TRBD1 might be the D (6 bases). V lost 5 bases and J lost 0, with 14 bases in between. There are 16 residues in the CDR3. Germline values: CDR1 LNHDA, CDR2 SQIVND (reference sequence). The CDR3, as DNA: TGTGCCAGTAGTGTCAAGGGGGTCTACTCTGGAAACACCATATATTTT. Translated, it gives CASSVKGVYSGNTIYF.

The gene calls are TRBV27 and TRBJ1-2, with 7 bases identical to TRBD1. Germline V gene data show CDR1 as MNHEY and CDR2 as SMNVEV (reference sequence). The length of the CDR3 is 15 residues. V was pared by 3 bases and J by 4 bases, with 8 bases of the junction left unmatched. The CDR3 spells CASSLAGQRRYGYTF. For the CDR3, the DNA is TGTGCCAGCAGTTTGGCGGGACAGCGGCGCTATGGCTACACCTTC.

This clonotype was seen only a few times. The CDR3 is CSALTGTGFGEQFF. The DNA for the CDR3 is TGCAGCGCTCTAACCGGGACTGGTTTCGGTGAGCAGTTCTTC. The chain has TRBV29-1 and TRBJ2-1, with a weak D call TRBD2 (6 bases). From germline, CDR1 is SQVTM and CDR2 ANQGSEA. The CDR3 contains 14 residues. V lost 7 bases and J 9 bases, leaving 22 bases between the germline ends.

The rearrangement uses TRBV29-1 and TRBJ2-7, with 8 nucleotides matching TRBD1. Per the germline V gene, CDR1 is SQVTM and CDR2 is ANQGSEA. The CDR3 consists of 16 residues. The ends lost 1 base at V and 2 bases at J; junction bases unmatched: 10. CDR3 sequence reads: CSVEGRQGPKTYEQYF. The CDR3 bases are TGCAGCGTTGAAGGGAGACAGGGGCCAAAAACCTACGAGCAGTACTTC.

The CDR3 coding sequence is TGTGCCAGCAGTTACTCGACGGACAGGGGCGCGAATGGCTACACCTTC. This codes for CASSYSTDRGANGYTF. J is TRBJ1-2 and V is TRBV6-5; 9 positions agree with TRBD1. The CDR3 sequence is 16 residues long. Germline V CDR1 and CDR2: MNHEY, SVGAGI. The V segment lost 0 bases and the J segment 6 bases; nucleotides outside the gene matches: 8.

The genes are TRBV12-3 or TRBV12-4 and TRBJ2-5; no clear D. Trimming took off 6 bases at V and 0 bases at J, with 8 bases between the two ends. The CDR3 is 13 residues long. The CDR3 sequence is CASSSSDQETQYF. In DNA, the CDR3 is TGTGCCAGCAGCTCGTCGGACCAAGAGACCCAGTACTTC.

This chain connects TRBV2 to TRBJ2-1; D is unresolved. Germline CDR1 is SNHLY and CDR2 is FYNNEI. Trimming removed 1 base at V and 9 bases at J, with 19 bases between. This CDR3 region has 16 residues. CDR3 region: CASSEGPPVMTPEQFF. In DNA form, the CDR3 reads TGTGCCAGCAGTGAAGGCCCCCCGGTAATGACCCCTGAGCAGTTCTTC.

The rearrangement links TRBV13 to TRBJ1-2; 7 bases line up with TRBD1. Germline CDR1 and CDR2: PRHDT and FYEKMQ (reference sequence). The CDR3 sequence is 15 residues long. The J segment lost 8 bases and the V segment lost 3 bases, leaving 12 bases of the junction unmatched. CDR3 sequence (DNA): TGTGCCAGCAGCTTCAAGGACAGGCCTATTGTAGGCTACACCTTC. Residues: CASSFKDRPIVGYTF.

The chain recombines TRBV6-5 with TRBJ2-5; possible D gene TRBD2, 6 bases. The CDR3 runs 14 residues. V was clipped by 2 bases and J by 3 bases, with 10 bases between them. Looked up from germline, CDR1 is MNHEY and CDR2 is SVGAGI. The CDR3 reads CASSYGGGEETQYF. In DNA, the CDR3 is TGTGCCAGCAGTTACGGGGGAGGAGAAGAGACCCAGTACTTC.

This chain connects TRBV29-1 to TRBJ2-7; 10 nucleotides line up with TRBD2. This CDR3 comprises 14 residues. The junction had 9 bases not matched to a gene; V was cut back by 7 bases and J by 3 bases. Per the germline V gene, CDR1 is SQVTM and CDR2 is ANQGSEA. CDR3 sequence reads: CSALGGTSVYEQYF. CDR3 nucleotide sequence: TGCAGCGCCCTCGGAGGGACTAGCGTCTACGAGCAGTACTTC.